This T cell receptor beta chain was sequenced in a study of T cell repertoires in cytomegalovirus infection. TCRdb itself ran the reads through MiXCR, one entry per CDR3 protein. The data hold approximately 89,000 distinct CDR3 sequences, with approximately 32% observed a single time. CDR3 length: 14 residues. The V end was cut by 3 bases, the J end by 1 base, with 9 bases between. Germline values: CDR1 SGHAT, CDR2 FQNNGV. Regarding this clonotype: Its antigen is currently unknown.

The sample consisted of CD8+ T cells from cultured PBMCs, taken from culture after CMV antigen stimulation. V is TRBV11-2 and J is TRBJ1-1; D might be TRBD1 (5 bases). The origin of this receptor is a human donor in good health (CMV status not recorded). Some clones in this sample may be carry-over from other donors' samples. The CDR3 DNA reads TGTGCCAGCAGCTTGGCGGGGCCGAACACTGAAGCTTTCTTT. Protein: CASSLAGPNTEAFF. The complete variable domain, with remaining parts taken from reference TRBV11-2 and TRBJ1-1, reads EAGVAQSPRYKIIEKRQSVAFWCNPISGHATLYWYQQILGQGPKLLIQFQNNGVVDDSQLPKDRFSAERLKGVDSTLKIQPAKLEDSAVYLCASSLAGPNTEAFFGQGTRLTVV.